Listed here are 17 T cell receptor beta chains from one sample, sequenced in a study of Tregs in tolerant kidney transplant recipients. Here immunoSEQ multiplex PCR was the method, and the copy in TCRdb shows in-frame clones only, minus some. This table has roughly 250,000 clones, about four fifths appearing once. Material for sequencing was CD4+ T cells from blood. These receptor sequences come from a human donor in good health.

The chain couples TRBV18 to TRBJ2-1; D not resolved. The V gene's germline CDR1 is KGHSH and CDR2 LQKENI. The CDR3 runs to 13 residues. Trimming cost V 7 bases and J 0 bases, with 7 bases left between them. CDR3 residues: CASFSRSYNEQFF. In nucleotides, the CDR3 is TGTGCCAGCTTCTCACGCTCCTACAATGAGCAGTTCTTC.

This clone was detected only a few times. The chain uses TRBV6-5 and TRBJ2-5; 7 bases map to TRBD2. Losses at the gene ends were 6 bases for V and 5 bases for J; bases not matched to a gene: 12. Per the germline V gene, CDR1 is MNHEY and CDR2 is SVGAGI. CDR3 length: 15 residues. CDR3 in amino acids: CASSLSGAGGETQYF. The CDR3, as DNA: TGTGCCAGCAGCCTAAGCGGGGCCGGAGGCGAGACCCAGTACTTC.

This chain links TRBV6-6 with TRBJ2-3; D is unclear. The germline V gene encodes CDR1 MNHNY and CDR2 SVGAGI (reference sequence). V was clipped by 2 bases and J by 3 bases, with 9 bases between them. CDR3 length: 14 amino acids. The CDR3 DNA follows: TGTGCCAGCAGTTACGCGGCCCGGACAGATACGCAGTATTTT. Encoded protein: CASSYAARTDTQYF.

This clone has just one count. J is TRBJ2-3 and V is TRBV4-1; weak D call: TRBD1 (6 bases). Germline CDR1 and CDR2: MGHRA and YSYEKL. The CDR3 contains 17 residues. The V and J ends lost 0 bases and 1 base respectively, with 14 bases between them. CDR3 protein: CASSQDGGRVGTDTQYF. CDR3 DNA sequence: TGCGCCAGCAGCCAAGATGGGGGCAGGGTCGGCACAGATACGCAGTATTTT.

This chain links TRBV5-6 with TRBJ1-4, with a possible D match to TRBD1 (5 bases). Germline V gene lookup returns CDR1 SGHDT and CDR2 YYEEEE. V was clipped by 4 bases and J by 3 bases, with 13 bases between them. The CDR3 consists of 15 residues. CDR3 in amino acids: CASSGTSGANEKLFF. CDR3 nucleotides: TGTGCCAGCAGCGGGACGAGTGGGGCTAATGAAAAACTGTTTTTT.

The chain's CDR3 is CASSWSRDEQYF. CDR3 nucleotides: TGCGCCAGCAGCTGGAGTAGGGACGAGCAGTACTTC. This chain links TRBV5-1 with TRBJ2-7; no definite D call. CDR3 length: 12 residues. V lost 3 bases and J 5 bases, leaving 9 bases between the germline ends. CDR1 and CDR2 from the germline V gene are SGHRS and YFSETQ.

The V gene is TRBV2, the J gene TRBJ2-7; 10 bases match TRBD2. The V and J ends lost 10 bases and 4 bases, in that order; junction bases with no gene match: 7. The CDR3 spans 13 residues. Germline V lookup: CDR1 SNHLY, CDR2 FYNNEI. CDR3 in amino acids: CATSEGLAYEQYF. The CDR3 coding sequence is TGTGCCACCTCAGAGGGACTAGCGTACGAGCAGTACTTC.

V usage is TRBV2 and J usage is TRBJ2-1; TRBD2 agrees at 12 bases. Per germline, CDR1 SNHLY and CDR2 FYNNEI. CDR3 size: 14 residues. J lost 9 bases, V lost 8 bases, and 8 bases had no gene match. The CDR3 region has the DNA TGTGCCAGCCTCCGGACTAGCGGGGAGGTTGAGCAGTTCTTC. Translating it yields CASLRTSGEVEQFF.

V gene TRBV2 combines with J gene TRBJ2-5, with TRBD2 identical over 9 bases. CDR3 length: 17 amino acids. Germline values: CDR1 SNHLY, CDR2 FYNNEI. The V gene end was trimmed by 3 bases and the J gene end by 5 bases; junction bases not matched to a gene: 13. CDR3 in amino acids: CASSDGLAGISRETQYF. CDR3 nucleotides: TGTGCCAGCAGTGATGGTCTAGCGGGGATTTCCCGGGAGACCCAGTACTTC.

Written as DNA, the CDR3 is TGTGCCAGTAGTATAGTAGCGGACAGGGGAAGAGATGAGACCCAGTACTTC. Its protein product is CASSIVADRGRDETQYF. The chain has TRBV19 and TRBJ2-5; TRBD1 aligns across 9 bases. CDR1 and CDR2 (germline): LNHDA, SQIVND (reference sequence). The CDR3 has 17 amino acids. Losses at the gene ends were 1 base for V and 5 bases for J; bases not matched to a gene: 11.

The chain carries TRBV18 and TRBJ2-5, with a tentative D call TRBD2 (5 bases). CDR1 and CDR2 (germline): KGHSH, LQKENI. V was cut by 0 bases and J by 5 bases, with 10 bases left in between. The CDR3 covers 14 residues. The chain's CDR3 is CASSPPERSETQYF. CDR3 sequence (DNA): TGTGCCAGCTCACCACCGGAGCGGTCGGAGACCCAGTACTTC.

V gene TRBV6-5 combines with J gene TRBJ2-7; 9 bases are shared with TRBD2. The CDR3 is 16 amino acids. In germline, CDR1 is MNHEY, CDR2 SVGAGI. Trimming at V came to 2 bases and at J to 3 bases, leaving 8 bases not matched to a gene. CDR3 nucleotides: TGTGCCAGCAGTTACACCGGACTAGCGAGCTTCTACGAGCAGTACTTC. It encodes CASSYTGLASFYEQYF.

The V call is TRBV5-4, the J call TRBJ2-1; D is undetermined. Between the trimmed V and J ends, which lost 0 bases and 2 bases, there was a span of 9 bases. CDR1 is SGHNT, CDR2 YYREEE, per germline (reference sequence). The CDR3 extends over 15 amino acids. The CDR3 spells CASSLVRLTYNEQFF. CDR3 nucleotides: TGTGCCAGCAGCTTGGTGCGCCTTACCTACAATGAGCAGTTCTTC.

The rearrangement links TRBV5-1 to TRBJ2-1, with 7 positions matching TRBD1. V lost 6 bases and J lost 3; bases outside the gene matches: 6. CDR3 size: 14 residues. Germline V gives CDR1 SGHRS, CDR2 YFSETQ. The CDR3 protein is CASKLGQSYNEQFF. The CDR3 DNA is TGCGCCAGCAAGCTGGGACAGAGCTACAATGAGCAGTTCTTC.

The V and J genes are TRBV5-1 and TRBJ2-7; D is uncertain. This CDR3 is built from 13 residues. With 0 bases removed from V and 6 bases from J, the gap between germline ends came to 10 bases. The germline gives CDR1 SGHRS, CDR2 YFSETQ. The CDR3 protein is CASSLVFGGEQYF. In DNA form, the CDR3 reads TGCGCCAGCAGCTTGGTCTTCGGCGGCGAGCAGTACTTC.

The chain carries TRBV6-5 and TRBJ1-1; a weak D match, TRBD1 (5 bases). The CDR3 contains 15 residues. Germline assignment: CDR1 MNHEY and CDR2 SVGAGI. V was trimmed by 2 bases and J by 4 bases, leaving 14 bases between them. CDR3 residues: CASSYESGAATEAFF. The CDR3 DNA reads as TGTGCCAGCAGTTACGAGTCTGGGGCGGCCACTGAAGCTTTCTTT.

CDR3 loop: CASSRIIYEQYF. CDR3 DNA sequence: TGTGCCAGCAGCCGAATCATTTACGAGCAGTACTTC. The chain uses TRBV14 and TRBJ2-7; D unclear. V was cut by 4 bases and J by 4 bases, with 8 bases left in between. CDR3 length equals 12 residues. The germline V gene encodes CDR1 SGHDN and CDR2 FVKESK.